One sample yielded the 6 T cell receptor beta chains listed below, sequenced in a study of blood T cell repertoires in COVID-19. Profiled with immunoSEQ multiplex PCR; TCRdb holds only in-frame clones, not every one. The data hold about 190,000 clones, with roughly 89% observed a single time. The sample was peripheral blood. The receptors derive from a man in his forties or fifties with acute or convalescent COVID-19.

The gene calls are TRBV11-2 and TRBJ1-4; D possibly corresponds to TRBD1 (5 bases). The CDR3 length is 14 residues. The V gene's germline CDR1 is SGHAT and CDR2 FQNNGV. The germline V and J ends were trimmed by 0 bases and 5 bases, with 7 bases remaining between them. The CDR3: CASSLDRGNEKLFF. The CDR3 bases are TGTGCCAGCAGCTTAGATAGGGGAAATGAAAAACTGTTTTTT. Together with reference TRBV11-2 and TRBJ1-4, the CDR3 gives the full variable domain: EAGVAQSPRYKIIEKRQSVAFWCNPISGHATLYWYQQILGQGPKLLIQFQNNGVVDDSQLPKDRFSAERLKGVDSTLKIQPAKLEDSAVYLCASSLDRGNEKLFFGSGTQLSVL.

This rearrangement joins TRBV7-9 to TRBJ2-1; 9 bases agree with TRBD1. This CDR3 has 16 residues. Germline CDR1 SEHNR, CDR2 FQNEAQ (reference sequence). V shed 5 bases and J 4 bases; nucleotides not matched to a gene: 9. The CDR3 DNA follows: TGTGCCAGCAGCGGGGGCCGGGACAGGGCTTACAATGAGCAGTTCTTC. Protein sequence: CASSGGRDRAYNEQFF. Complete variable domain (other parts from reference TRBV7-9 and TRBJ2-1): DTGVSQNPRHKITKRGQNVTFRCDPISEHNRLYWYRQTLGQGPEFLTYFQNEAQLEKSRLLSDRFSAERPKGSFSTLEIQRTEQGDSAMYLCASSGGRDRAYNEQFFGPGTRLTVL.

The chain employs TRBV18 and TRBJ1-5; D gene uncertain. CDR1 is KGHSH and CDR2 is LQKENI in the germline V gene. The length of the CDR3 is 16 residues. V lost 3 bases and J lost 2, with 14 bases in between. CDR3 protein: CASSPSGRYGNQPQHF. The CDR3 coding sequence is TGTGCCAGCTCACCGAGTGGGAGGTATGGCAATCAGCCCCAGCATTTT.

V is TRBV11-2 and J is TRBJ1-1; 7 bases agree with TRBD1. Germline values: CDR1 SGHAT, CDR2 FQNNGV. V was clipped by 6 bases and J by 1 base; unmatched bases: 5. The CDR3 consists of 14 residues. The CDR3 sequence is CASRPRGKNTEAFF. CDR3 coding DNA: TGTGCCAGCAGACCCAGGGGGAAGAACACTGAAGCTTTCTTT. Based on the CDR3 plus reference TRBV11-2 and TRBJ1-1, the full variable domain is EAGVAQSPRYKIIEKRQSVAFWCNPISGHATLYWYQQILGQGPKLLIQFQNNGVVDDSQLPKDRFSAERLKGVDSTLKIQPAKLEDSAVYLCASRPRGKNTEAFFGQGTRLTVV.

The V and J genes are TRBV9 and TRBJ1-4, with a possible D match to TRBD1 (6 bases). The CDR3 runs 15 residues. From germline, CDR1 is SGDLS and CDR2 YYNGEE. V lost 3 bases and J 6 bases, leaving 15 bases between the germline ends. In nucleotides, the CDR3 is TGTGCCAGCAGCGCCAAAACAGGGTATTATGAAAAACTGTTTTTT. It is translated as CASSAKTGYYEKLFF.

The V and J genes are TRBV27 and TRBJ2-1; D unclear. V lost 0 bases to trimming and J lost 0 bases, with 9 bases between them. The CDR3 length is 16 residues. CDR1 is MNHEY, CDR2 SMNVEV, per germline (reference sequence). CDR3 nucleotide sequence: TGTGCCAGCAGTTTATCGTATACGAGCTCCTACAATGAGCAGTTCTTC. Translated, it gives CASSLSYTSSYNEQFF.